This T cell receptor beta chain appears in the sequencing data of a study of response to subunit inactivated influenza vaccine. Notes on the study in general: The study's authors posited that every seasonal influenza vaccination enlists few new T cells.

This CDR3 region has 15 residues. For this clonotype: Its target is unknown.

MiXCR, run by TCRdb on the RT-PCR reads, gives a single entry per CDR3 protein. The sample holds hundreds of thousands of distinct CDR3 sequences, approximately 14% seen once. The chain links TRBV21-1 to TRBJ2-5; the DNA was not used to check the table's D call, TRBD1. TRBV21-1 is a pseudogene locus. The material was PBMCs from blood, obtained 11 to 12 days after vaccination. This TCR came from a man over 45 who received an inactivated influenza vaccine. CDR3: CASSKGSRGPETQYF. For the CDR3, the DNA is TGTGCCAGCAGCAAAGGTAGCAGGGGGCCGGAGACCCAGTACTTC.